This T cell receptor (beta chain) comes out of a study of blood T cell repertoires in COVID-19. Assay: immunoSEQ multiplex PCR; the TCRdb copy retains only in-frame clones and omits some. The sample lists over 120,000 clones; about 80% were seen once. In germline, CDR1 is SGHNT, CDR2 YYREEE (reference sequence). The CDR3 is 17 residues long. J gave up 6 bases and V 4 bases, and 15 bases lay outside the gene matches. The chain employs TRBV5-4 and TRBJ1-1; 10 bases line up with TRBD1. What was sequenced was peripheral blood. This TCR derives from a human donor in a cohort sampled during active COVID-19. This CDR3 is CASSMGQGPQRWAEAFF. CDR3 nucleotide sequence: TGTGCCAGCAGCATGGGACAGGGGCCCCAGAGGTGGGCTGAAGCTTTCTTT.